These 30 T cell receptor beta chains were sequenced from one sample in a study of PD-L1 blockade in urothelial cancer. Profiling relied on immunoSEQ multiplex PCR, and the TCRdb table lists in-frame clones only, not all of them. The sample lists about 52,000 clones; around three quarters were seen once. Sequencing used PBMCs, obtained around atezolizumab (anti-PD-L1) treatment. These receptors were collected from a man in his 70s with urothelial cancer.

The CDR3 spells CASSPPPGTGDHEQYF. In DNA form, the CDR3 reads TGTGCCAGCTCACCACCCCCCGGGACAGGGGATCACGAGCAGTACTTC. The V and J genes are TRBV18 and TRBJ2-7; 10 nucleotides line up with TRBD1. The CDR3 covers 16 residues. V lost 0 bases to trimming and J lost 5 bases; unmatched junction nucleotides: 7. The germline CDR1 and CDR2 sequences are KGHSH and LQKENI.

The chain couples TRBV11-3 to TRBJ1-2; 8 bases line up with TRBD1. J lost 7 bases, V lost 5 bases, and 6 bases had no gene match. The CDR3 totals 13 residues. In germline, CDR1 is SGHNT, CDR2 YENEEA. Here the CDR3 DNA reads TGTGCCAGCAGCAACCGACAGGGGTCTGGCTACACCTTC. Protein product: CASSNRQGSGYTF.

The chain recombines TRBV7-9 with TRBJ2-3; 10 bases are a match to TRBD1. Germline V lookup: CDR1 SEHNR, CDR2 FQNEAQ (reference sequence). This CDR3 contains 14 residues. V lost 3 bases to trimming and J lost 6 bases; unmatched junction nucleotides: 3. The CDR3 here is CASSLTGGADTQYF. CDR3 bases: TGTGCCAGCAGCTTGACAGGGGGCGCGGATACGCAGTATTTT. Variable domain in full (rest from reference TRBV7-9 and TRBJ2-3): DTGVSQNPRHKITKRGQNVTFRCDPISEHNRLYWYRQTLGQGPEFLTYFQNEAQLEKSRLLSDRFSAERPKGSFSTLEIQRTEQGDSAMYLCASSLTGGADTQYFGPGTRLTVL.

V and J are TRBV19 and TRBJ1-1; 7 positions match TRBD1. Germline V gene data show CDR1 as LNHDA and CDR2 as SQIVND (reference sequence). CDR3 size: 14 residues. Trimming removed 6 bases from V and 5 bases from J; junction bases left unmatched: 9. CDR3 in amino acids: CASRSTGYGTEAFF. Here the CDR3 DNA reads TGTGCCAGTAGATCGACAGGGTATGGAACTGAAGCTTTCTTT.

The genes are TRBV11-3 and TRBJ2-5; D is possibly TRBD2 (5 bases). The CDR3 runs to 14 residues. The V gene lost 5 bases and the J gene lost 3 bases, with 13 bases spanning the gap. From germline, CDR1 is SGHNT and CDR2 YENEEA. CDR3 residues: CASSERAPEETQYF. The CDR3 nucleotides read TGTGCCAGCAGCGAGAGGGCTCCCGAAGAGACCCAGTACTTC. Supplemented by reference TRBV11-3 and TRBJ2-5, the full variable domain reads EAGVVQSPRYKIIEKKQPVAFWCNPISGHNTLYWYLQNLGQGPELLIRYENEEAVDDSQLPKDRFSAERLKGVDSTLKIQPAELGDSAVYLCASSERAPEETQYFGPGTRLLVL.

This clone was seen only a few times. This chain links TRBV19 with TRBJ2-1; D is ambiguous. The germline V and J ends were trimmed by 6 bases and 0 bases, with 9 bases remaining between them. From germline, CDR1 is LNHDA and CDR2 SQIVND (reference sequence). CDR3 length equals 14 residues. This CDR3 reads CASSPVGSYNEQFF. CDR3 in DNA: TGTGCCAGTAGCCCTGTCGGCTCCTACAATGAGCAGTTCTTC.

This clone was recorded many times. This chain joins TRBV5-6 and TRBJ2-3; 8 bases are shared with TRBD2. The germline CDR1 and CDR2 sequences are SGHDT and YYEEEE. The CDR3 runs 15 residues. V dropped 0 bases and J dropped 5; count of bases not matched to a gene: 5. CDR3 DNA sequence: TGTGCCAGCAGCTTGGAGGCCCGGGGGGGAGATACGCAGTATTTT. As protein: CASSLEARGGDTQYF.

Relative to its sample, this clone is medium-sized (0.01 to 0.1%). The CDR3 reads CASSFGGHTEAFF. CDR3 nucleotides: TGTGCCAGCAGCTTTGGGGGCCACACTGAAGCTTTCTTT. The chain couples TRBV11-3 to TRBJ1-1; D possibly corresponds to TRBD1 (6 bases). Germline assignment: CDR1 SGHNT and CDR2 YENEEA. V gave up 3 bases and J gave up 3 bases, with 8 bases separating them. This CDR3 comprises 13 residues.

V gene TRBV11-3 combines with J gene TRBJ1-5, with D maybe TRBD1 (6 bases). The ends were cut back, 5 bases at V and 7 bases at J, with 12 bases in the middle. Per germline, CDR1 SGHNT and CDR2 YENEEA. This CDR3 comprises 13 residues. As DNA, the CDR3 is TGTGCCAGCAGCATAGGGGGGGACCAGCCCCAGCATTTT. Translation gives CASSIGGDQPQHF.

In its sample, this clone was seen a few times. J is TRBJ2-2 and V is TRBV28; D remains unclear. The CDR3 runs to 14 residues. Germline values: CDR1 MDHEN, CDR2 SYDVKM. The V end was cut by 1 base, the J end by 3 bases, with 6 bases between. CDR3 bases: TGTGCCAGCAGTTTATACAGTGACACCGGGGAGCTGTTTTTT. It yields the protein CASSLYSDTGELFF. Supplemented by reference TRBV28 and TRBJ2-2, the full variable domain reads DVKVTQSSRYLVKRTGEKVFLECVQDMDHENMFWYRQDPGLGLRLIYFSYDVKMKEKGDIPEGYSVSREKKERFSLILESASTNQTSMYLCASSLYSDTGELFFGEGSRLTVL.

The gene calls are TRBV21-1 and TRBJ2-4; the table's D call, TRBD2, was not checked against the DNA. TRBV21-1 is a pseudogene segment. The CDR3 has 16 amino acids. The DNA for the CDR3 is TGTGCCAGCAGCAAAGAAGCGTCACTAGCCAAAAACATTCAGTACTTC. Protein product: CASSKEASLAKNIQYF.

By share, this clone counts as medium-sized. V gene TRBV4-2 combines with J gene TRBJ2-1, with D maybe TRBD2 (6 bases). This CDR3 region has 14 residues. The germline gives CDR1 LGHNA, CDR2 YNFKEQ. Trimming left V 4 bases short and J 7 bases short, with 14 bases between. The DNA for the CDR3 is TGTGCCAGCAGCCTCGGCGGGGCGGGGAATGAGCAGTTCTTC. Amino acid sequence: CASSLGGAGNEQFF.

The chain is built from TRBV5-1 and TRBJ2-1; 16 positions agree with TRBD2. Germline assignment: CDR1 SGHRS and CDR2 YFSETQ. The V and J ends lost 4 bases and 9 bases, in that order; junction bases with no gene match: 4. This CDR3 has 15 amino acids. The DNA for the CDR3 is TGCGCCAGCAGCGAAGGGACTAGCGGGAGGGGTGAGCAGTTCTTC. It codes for CASSEGTSGRGEQFF.

The V and J genes are TRBV9 and TRBJ2-5; 7 nucleotides line up with TRBD2. CDR3 length equals 15 residues. V shed 2 bases, J shed 5 bases, and the junction held 9 bases outside the gene matches. Germline V lookup: CDR1 SGDLS, CDR2 YYNGEE. This CDR3 is CASSVGLSEGETQYF. The DNA for the CDR3 is TGTGCCAGCAGCGTGGGACTATCAGAGGGGGAGACCCAGTACTTC.

The rearrangement links TRBV15 to TRBJ1-4; TRBD1 aligns across 8 bases. Per the germline V gene, CDR1 is LNHNV and CDR2 is YYDKDF (reference sequence). V was clipped by 1 base and J by 8 bases; unmatched bases: 6. CDR3 length: 15 residues. The CDR3 loop is CATSRVDRGREKLFF. In DNA, the CDR3 is TGTGCCACCAGCAGAGTTGACAGGGGCCGAGAAAAACTGTTTTTT.

The genes are TRBV7-9 and TRBJ1-5, with a tentative D call TRBD1 (6 bases). This CDR3 has 16 residues. Germline V lookup: CDR1 SEHNR, CDR2 FQNEAQ (reference sequence). V lost 5 bases and J 0 bases, leaving 14 bases between the germline ends. CDR3 nucleotide sequence: TGTGCCAGCAGCACGGGTAGGGGGGGTAGCAATCAGCCCCAGCATTTT. It is translated as CASSTGRGGSNQPQHF. The whole variable domain, remainder taken from reference TRBV7-9 and TRBJ1-5, is DTGVSQNPRHKITKRGQNVTFRCDPISEHNRLYWYRQTLGQGPEFLTYFQNEAQLEKSRLLSDRFSAERPKGSFSTLEIQRTEQGDSAMYLCASSTGRGGSNQPQHFGDGTRLSIL.

This clone was found a few times. The J gene is TRBJ2-3, the V gene TRBV5-1; unclear D gene. V shed 1 base and J shed 5 bases, with 2 bases lying between them. This CDR3 region has 11 residues. Germline CDR1 and CDR2: SGHRS and YFSETQ. CDR3 sequence (DNA): TGCGCCAGCAGCTTGCGAGATACGCAGTATTTT. Translated: CASSLRDTQYF.

In this sample, this clone turned up a few times. The rearrangement joins TRBV21-1 to TRBJ2-3; the D call TRBD2 from the table was never checked on the DNA. TRBV21-1 is deemed a pseudogene. CDR3 length: 17 amino acids. For the CDR3, the DNA is TGTGCCAGCAGTTTGGGGGGGGGCCGGGAGGGCACAGATACGCAGTATTTT. It translates to CASSLGGGREGTDTQYF.

The chain recombines TRBV10-3 with TRBJ2-5; a possible D gene is TRBD2 (5 bases). The germline V gene has CDR1 ENHRY and CDR2 SYGVKD. The CDR3 loop spans 13 amino acids. The V end was cut by 3 bases, the J end by 5 bases, with 10 bases between. CDR3 loop: CAISDGLWETQYF. The CDR3 DNA reads as TGTGCCATCAGTGATGGACTGTGGGAGACCCAGTACTTC.

V and J are TRBV6-6 and TRBJ1-5; 8 bases fit TRBD1. Losses at the gene ends were 3 bases for V and 6 bases for J; bases not matched to a gene: 7. The germline CDR1 and CDR2 sequences are MNHNY and SVGAGI (reference sequence). The length of the CDR3 is 15 residues. CDR3: CASSYGQGASQPQHF. The CDR3 DNA follows: TGTGCCAGCAGTTATGGGCAGGGGGCAAGTCAGCCCCAGCATTTT.

The chain carries TRBV6-5 and TRBJ2-1; 11 bases map to TRBD1. The CDR3 is 15 residues long. Germline loops: CDR1 MNHEY, CDR2 SVGAGI. The ends lost 5 bases at V and 6 bases at J; junction bases unmatched: 6. The CDR3 DNA sequence: TGTGCCAGCAGTATAACCGGGACAGGGGGCAATGAGCAGTTCTTC. As protein: CASSITGTGGNEQFF.

Many counts were recorded for this clone. The rearrangement links TRBV5-6 to TRBJ2-3, with 9 bases lining up with TRBD2. Germline CDR1 reads SGHDT; CDR2 reads YYEEEE. The CDR3 runs 14 residues. With V trimmed by 0 bases and J by 4 bases, 0 bases remained unmatched. CDR3 in amino acids: CASSLGTSADTQYF. Written as DNA, the CDR3 is TGTGCCAGCAGCTTGGGGACTAGCGCAGATACGCAGTATTTT.

J is TRBJ2-2 and V is TRBV7-9; TRBD2 aligns across 9 bases. From germline, CDR1 is SEHNR and CDR2 FQNEAQ (reference sequence). With V trimmed by 4 bases and J by 5 bases, 8 bases remained unmatched. The CDR3 is made up of 16 amino acids. The CDR3 protein is CASSSNSGGGTGELFF. The CDR3 coding sequence is TGTGCCAGCAGCTCGAATAGCGGGGGAGGTACCGGGGAGCTGTTTTTT. The full variable domain, rest sourced from reference TRBV7-9 and TRBJ2-2, is DTGVSQNPRHKITKRGQNVTFRCDPISEHNRLYWYRQTLGQGPEFLTYFQNEAQLEKSRLLSDRFSAERPKGSFSTLEIQRTEQGDSAMYLCASSSNSGGGTGELFFGEGSRLTVL.

The V call is TRBV20-1, the J call TRBJ2-7; D remains unclear. The CDR3 runs 11 residues. Germline V gives CDR1 DFQATT, CDR2 SNEGSKA (reference sequence). The germline V and J ends were trimmed by 0 bases and 10 bases, with 10 bases remaining between them. The CDR3, as DNA: TGCAGTGCTAGAGACCCCCCATCCCAGTACTTC. As protein: CSARDPPSQYF.

The chain recombines TRBV5-4 with TRBJ2-1, with 9 bases matching TRBD2. The junction had 6 bases not matched to a gene; V was cut back by 0 bases and J by 8 bases. CDR3 length: 15 amino acids. Germline V lookup: CDR1 SGHNT, CDR2 YYREEE (reference sequence). As DNA, the CDR3 is TGTGCCAGCAGCTTGGTTGGCGGGGGGGCTTATGAGCAGTTCTTC. Amino acids: CASSLVGGGAYEQFF.

The J gene is TRBJ1-1, the V gene TRBV18; TRBD1 matches 7 bases. Germline V gene lookup returns CDR1 KGHSH and CDR2 LQKENI. J lost 1 base, V lost 3 bases, and 5 bases had no gene match. The length of the CDR3 is 15 residues. The CDR3 reads CASSPQQGTNTEAFF. The CDR3 DNA reads TGTGCCAGCTCACCTCAACAGGGGACGAACACTGAAGCTTTCTTT.

The chain recombines TRBV6-1 with TRBJ1-6; no clear D gene. Germline V gene sequence: CDR1 MNHNS, CDR2 SASEGT. CDR3 length: 12 residues. Trimming removed 8 bases from V and 8 bases from J, with 10 bases in between. CDR3 nucleotides: TGTGCCAGCCATGGAGGAGATTCACCCCTCCACTTT. It yields the protein CASHGGDSPLHF.

Judged by abundance, this clone is medium-sized. The chain joins TRBV5-1 to TRBJ1-5; 7 bases are a match to TRBD1. CDR3 size: 20 residues. V shed 1 base, J shed 2 bases, and the junction held 18 bases outside the gene matches. Germline-derived CDR1 and CDR2 are SGHRS and YFSETQ. DNA of the CDR3: TGCGCCAGCAGCTTGTACTCGGCGACAGGGCCCTCGGTGGGCAATCAGCCCCAGCATTTT. Translated, it gives CASSLYSATGPSVGNQPQHF.

CDR3 residues: CASSYGQSTEAFF. CDR3 coding DNA: TGTGCCAGCAGCTATGGACAGAGTACTGAAGCTTTCTTT. V gene TRBV5-5 combines with J gene TRBJ1-1; TRBD1 might be the D (6 bases). The germline V gene encodes CDR1 SGHKS and CDR2 YYEKEE (reference sequence). This CDR3 region has 13 residues. Deletions cut 3 bases from V and 5 bases from J, with 11 bases between.

V is TRBV9 and J is TRBJ1-2, with 9 bases that match TRBD1. Germline V gene sequence: CDR1 SGDLS, CDR2 YYNGEE. The V and J ends lost 3 bases and 4 bases, in that order; junction bases with no gene match: 4. There are 14 residues in the CDR3. DNA of the CDR3: TGTGCCAGCAGCGCGAACAGGGGGCTCTATGGCTACACCTTC. Protein product: CASSANRGLYGYTF.